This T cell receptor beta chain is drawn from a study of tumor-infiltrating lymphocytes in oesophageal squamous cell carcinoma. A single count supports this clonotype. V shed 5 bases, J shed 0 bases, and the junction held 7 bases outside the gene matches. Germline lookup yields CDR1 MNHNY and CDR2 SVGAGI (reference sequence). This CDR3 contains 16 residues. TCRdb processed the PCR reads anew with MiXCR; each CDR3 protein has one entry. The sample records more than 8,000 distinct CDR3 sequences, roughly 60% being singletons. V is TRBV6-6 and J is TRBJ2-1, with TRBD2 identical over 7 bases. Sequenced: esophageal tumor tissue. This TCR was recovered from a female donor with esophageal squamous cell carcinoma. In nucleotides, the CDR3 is TGTGCCAGCAGTAAGGGACTACAGAGCTCCTACAATGAGCAGTTCTTC. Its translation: CASSKGLQSSYNEQFF.